This TCR beta chain was identified during a study of CD8 T cells in ankylosing spondylitis. Study observations and caveats: Disease-linked clones bore a CD8+ phenotype and were relatively rare in peripheral blood. A motif of 7 to 9 highly homologous TCR beta variants was seen as apparently characteristic of ankylosing spondylitis blood.

From the 5' RACE reads, TCRdb called clonotypes with MiXCR, one entry per CDR3 protein. The table has several hundred distinct CDR3 sequences, approximately 2.4% seen once. Germline loops: CDR1 SGDLS, CDR2 YYNGEE. The CDR3 has 15 amino acids. This clonotype was detected many times. Its antigen is currently unknown. Relative to the germline gene, one junction end is altered; a read error may explain this. The genes are TRBV9 and TRBJ2-2; 8 positions match TRBD2. The TCR was taken from a male donor with ankylosing spondylitis or in good health (not recorded which). Sequenced sample: blood, either unsorted or a sorted T cell fraction (not recorded which). CDR3: CASSVQAGGNTGELF. The DNA of the CDR3 is TGTGCCAGCAGCGTTCAGGCGGGGGGAAACACCGGGGAGCTGTTT.